These 20 T cell receptor beta chains came from one sample sequenced in a study of shared clonotypes between healthy human individuals. Profiled with immunoSEQ multiplex PCR; TCRdb holds only in-frame clones, not every one. This sample carries over 95,000 clones, more than 65% of them seen once, and the ten largest clones take roughly 24%. The specimen sequenced was memory CD8+ T cells sorted from blood. Described subset: CD45RO+ cells pooled with CCR7-negative TemRA cells. The receptors were sampled from a woman aged 25 to 39 in good health.

This clone was observed many times. The V and J genes are TRBV2 and TRBJ2-7; 7 nucleotides align to TRBD2. V trimming: 4 bases; J trimming: 4 bases; junction bases outside the gene matches: 4. Germline CDR1 and CDR2: SNHLY and FYNNEI. The CDR3 contains 13 residues. The CDR3, as DNA: TGTGCCAGCAGTGGGGGGGGAATTTACGAGCAGTACTTC. This encodes CASSGGGIYEQYF.

The chain links TRBV18 to TRBJ1-2, with TRBD1 as a possible D gene (6 bases). The CDR3 totals 14 residues. From germline, CDR1 is KGHSH and CDR2 LQKENI. V was trimmed by 3 bases and J by 8 bases, leaving 16 bases between them. The CDR3 loop is CASSPGGTPGGYTF. The CDR3 DNA reads TGTGCCAGCTCACCGGGTGGGACACCTGGGGGCTACACCTTC.

In this sample, this clone turned up a few times. This sequence joins TRBV6-5 and TRBJ2-2; the D gene is possibly TRBD1 (6 bases). Trimming removed 7 bases from V and 1 base from J, with 13 bases in between. The CDR3 is 15 amino acids. The germline CDR1 and CDR2 sequences are MNHEY and SVGAGI. CDR3 in DNA: TGTGCCAGCACAAGGGGACATGAGAACACCGGGGAGCTGTTTTTT. Its translation: CASTRGHENTGELFF.

This chain connects TRBV10-3 to TRBJ1-5, with TRBD1 as a possible D gene (5 bases). The ends were cut back, 4 bases at V and 5 bases at J, with 12 bases in the middle. The CDR3 is made up of 14 amino acids. Germline V CDR1 and CDR2: ENHRY, SYGVKD. The CDR3 DNA reads as TGTGCCATCAGTGCGACAGAAGACCATCAGCCCCAGCATTTT. Translating it yields CAISATEDHQPQHF.

The genes are TRBV10-1 and TRBJ2-4; D remains ambiguous. Germline V gene data show CDR1 as WNHNN and CDR2 as SYGVQD (reference sequence). Between the trimmed V and J ends, which lost 6 bases and 4 bases, there was a span of 16 bases. The CDR3 runs 15 residues. CDR3 coding DNA: TGCGCCAGCAGAGTGGGCCCCTGGTCAAAAAACATTCAGTACTTC. Protein sequence: CASRVGPWSKNIQYF.

The V gene is TRBV27, the J gene TRBJ2-3; 7 bases agree with TRBD1. CDR1 and CDR2 (germline): MNHEY, SMNVEV (reference sequence). The V gene end was trimmed by 3 bases and the J gene end by 4 bases; junction bases not matched to a gene: 1. The CDR3 length is 13 residues. CDR3: CASSFRGSDTQYF. The CDR3 DNA is TGTGCCAGCAGTTTCAGGGGGTCAGATACGCAGTATTTT.

The chain carries TRBV28 and TRBJ2-7; 7 nucleotides agree with TRBD2. Trimming removed 2 bases from V and 3 bases from J; junction bases left unmatched: 13. The CDR3 is made up of 17 amino acids. Germline V lookup: CDR1 MDHEN, CDR2 SYDVKM. CDR3 DNA: TGTGCCAGCAGTTTACTCGGGGGGTTAAAGAAACGCTACGAGCAGTACTTC. Its protein product is CASSLLGGLKKRYEQYF.

This clone occurred a few times. The chain is built from TRBV7-2 and TRBJ1-1; D unclear. The length of the CDR3 is 12 residues. The V gene's germline CDR1 is SGHTA and CDR2 FQGNSA. V dropped 1 base and J dropped 6 bases, with 6 bases sitting between them. CDR3 nucleotides: TGTGCCAGCAGCTTAGTATGGTCTGAAGCTTTCTTT. This translates into CASSLVWSEAFF.

V gene TRBV7-8 combines with J gene TRBJ2-5, with D unclear. The assigned J gene may be wrong: the sequence end matches TRBJ2-7 better. The CDR3 contains 15 residues. The germline CDR1 and CDR2 sequences are SGHVS and FQNEAQ. The CDR3 region is CASSFPPRPPYEQYF. The CDR3 bases are TGTGCCAGCAGCTTTCCCCCAAGGCCCCCCTACGAGCAGTACTTC.

This clone showed up just a few times. This chain connects TRBV28 to TRBJ2-2; D is unclear. The CDR3 is 11 residues long. Germline-derived CDR1 and CDR2 are MDHEN and SYDVKM. Trimming took off 5 bases at V and 6 bases at J, with 4 bases between the two ends. CDR3 coding DNA: TGTGCCAGCAGTCGACCCGGGGAGCTGTTTTTT. Translation gives CASSRPGELFF.

The chain carries TRBV15 and TRBJ1-4; perhaps TRBD1 as D (6 bases). CDR1 LNHNV and CDR2 YYDKDF come from the germline V gene (reference sequence). The CDR3 sequence is 16 residues long. The ends were cut back, 0 bases at V and 3 bases at J, with 11 bases in the middle. CDR3 residues: CATSRDPSGANEKLFF. The CDR3 coding sequence is TGTGCCACCAGCAGAGATCCCTCAGGGGCTAATGAAAAACTGTTTTTT.

The rearrangement links TRBV5-1 to TRBJ2-2; TRBD2 matches at 7 bases. The V segment lost 0 bases and the J segment 2 bases; nucleotides outside the gene matches: 4. CDR3 length: 16 residues. Germline V gene data show CDR1 as SGHRS and CDR2 as YFSETQ. CDR3 protein: CASSLGTSLNTGELFF. CDR3 DNA sequence: TGCGCCAGCAGCTTGGGGACTAGTCTTAACACCGGGGAGCTGTTTTTT.

This clone was detected once. The J gene is TRBJ2-1, the V gene TRBV7-9, with unresolved D. With 3 bases removed from V and 0 bases from J, the gap between germline ends came to 15 bases. Germline V gene data show CDR1 as SEHNR and CDR2 as FQNEAQ (reference sequence). This CDR3 comprises 17 residues. CDR3 residues: CASSFRFGTSSYNEQFF. CDR3 sequence (DNA): TGTGCCAGCAGCTTCCGCTTTGGCACGAGCTCCTACAATGAGCAGTTCTTC.

The rearrangement links TRBV7-6 to TRBJ2-1, with TRBD2 matching over 11 bases. This CDR3 comprises 16 residues. The V gene's germline CDR1 is SGHVS and CDR2 FNYEAQ. V lost 0 bases, J lost 5 bases, and 3 bases stayed unmatched. The CDR3 DNA sequence: TGTGCCAGCAGCTTAGCTCCTAGCGGGAGGCACAATGAGCAGTTCTTC. Amino acid sequence: CASSLAPSGRHNEQFF.

This clone has only a few counts. The rearrangement links TRBV7-9 to TRBJ2-3; the D is unclear. This CDR3 contains 16 residues. Germline V gene sequence: CDR1 SEHNR, CDR2 FQNEAQ (reference sequence). The germline V and J ends were trimmed by 2 bases and 2 bases, with 14 bases remaining between them. CDR3 in amino acids: CASSLKLQTPTDTQYF. The DNA of the CDR3 is TGTGCCAGCAGCTTAAAGCTCCAGACACCCACAGATACGCAGTATTTT.

The V and J genes are TRBV28 and TRBJ1-5; D might be TRBD1 (5 bases). This CDR3 is built from 15 residues. Trimming left V 8 bases short and J 1 base short, with 15 bases between. Germline V lookup: CDR1 MDHEN, CDR2 SYDVKM. CDR3 coding DNA: TGTGCCAGCCATACAGGTGAATCAAGCAATCAGCCCCAGCATTTT. Encoded protein: CASHTGESSNQPQHF.

This clone was observed a handful of times. The chain uses TRBV6-5 and TRBJ1-2; weak D call: TRBD1 (5 bases). CDR1 is MNHEY and CDR2 is SVGAGI in the germline V gene. Trimming pared 8 bases from V and 5 bases from J, leaving 15 bases between. The CDR3 totals 13 residues. The CDR3 loop reads CASYQGFGYGYTF. CDR3 coding DNA: TGTGCCAGCTATCAGGGTTTTGGATATGGCTACACCTTC.

This rearrangement joins TRBV28 to TRBJ2-7; a weak D match, TRBD1 (6 bases). Between the trimmed V and J ends, which lost 8 bases and 2 bases, there was a span of 16 bases. Germline V lookup: CDR1 MDHEN, CDR2 SYDVKM. The CDR3 runs 14 residues. The CDR3 region has the DNA TGTGCCAGCTCACAGGGTGGGCAAGCCTACGAGCAGTACTTC. As protein: CASSQGGQAYEQYF. Full variable domain (missing parts from reference TRBV28 and TRBJ2-7): DVKVTQSSRYLVKRTGEKVFLECVQDMDHENMFWYRQDPGLGLRLIYFSYDVKMKEKGDIPEGYSVSREKKERFSLILESASTNQTSMYLCASSQGGQAYEQYFGPGTRLTVT.

This chain uses TRBV10-3 with TRBJ2-2; D tentatively reads TRBD1 or TRBD2 (6 bases each). The CDR3 is 15 amino acids. With 3 bases removed from V and 5 bases from J, the gap between germline ends came to 13 bases. The germline gives CDR1 ENHRY, CDR2 SYGVKD. In DNA, the CDR3 is TGTGCCATCAGTGATGAGGAGGGGGTAACCGGGGAGCTGTTTTTT. It is translated as CAISDEEGVTGELFF.

The rearrangement uses TRBV25-1 and TRBJ2-2; D ambiguous. Per germline, CDR1 MGHDK and CDR2 SYGVNS. V lost 7 bases to trimming and J lost 6 bases, with 9 bases between them. The CDR3 spans 12 residues. CDR3 sequence reads: CASKVRSGELFF. CDR3 DNA: TGTGCCAGCAAGGTCCGGTCCGGGGAGCTGTTTTTT.